These 9 T cell receptor beta chains originate from one sample sequenced in a study of T cell changes during pregnancy in multiple sclerosis. Profiling relied on immunoSEQ multiplex PCR, and the TCRdb table lists in-frame clones only, not all of them. The sample shows over 35,000 clones, around 90% of them seen only once. Sequences were derived from CD8+ T cells from peripheral blood mononuclear cells, sampled in the first trimester of pregnancy. These receptors were obtained from a female donor with multiple sclerosis, enrolled in a pregnancy study.

This chain uses TRBV4-2 with TRBJ2-1, with D maybe TRBD1 (6 bases). Trimming removed 2 bases at V and 9 bases at J, with 23 bases between. Germline V gene sequence: CDR1 LGHNA, CDR2 YNFKEQ. The CDR3 runs 17 residues. Written as DNA, the CDR3 is TGTGCCAGCAGCCAACCTCTAGTTATGCTCCCCAGGGGTGAGCAGTTCTTC. Residues: CASSQPLVMLPRGEQFF.

This rearrangement joins TRBV27 to TRBJ1-5, with D possibly being TRBD1 (6 bases). V was cut by 0 bases and J by 0 bases, with 15 bases left in between. Per the germline V gene, CDR1 is MNHEY and CDR2 is SMNVEV (reference sequence). The CDR3 runs 18 residues. CDR3 residues: CASSLSAPGDYSNQPQHF. The CDR3 DNA reads TGTGCCAGCAGTTTATCCGCTCCAGGGGATTATAGCAATCAGCCCCAGCATTTT.

There are a few counts of this clone. The rearrangement joins TRBV11-2 to TRBJ1-1, with 9 bases lining up with TRBD1. CDR1 SGHAT and CDR2 FQNNGV come from the germline V gene. The CDR3 has 16 amino acids. Trimming took 3 bases from V and 4 from J; bases not matched to a gene: 9. As DNA, the CDR3 is TGTGCCAGCAGCTTCCTCCTTGGGGACAGGGTCACTGAAGCTTTCTTT. It translates to CASSFLLGDRVTEAFF.

The chain employs TRBV9 and TRBJ2-7, with a weak D call TRBD2 (5 bases). This CDR3 spans 14 amino acids. Germline V gene lookup returns CDR1 SGDLS and CDR2 YYNGEE. The V and J ends lost 0 bases and 4 bases respectively, with 11 bases between them. The CDR3 region has the DNA TGTGCCAGCAGCGTAGCTGAGGGTAGGTACGAGCAGTACTTC. Protein: CASSVAEGRYEQYF.

The CDR3 DNA sequence: TGTGCTAGTGGTTTTAATGAGGCATCGGGCACAGATACGCAGTATTTT. This translates into CASGFNEASGTDTQYF. The J gene is TRBJ2-3, the V gene TRBV12-5, with D unclear. The V gene's germline CDR1 is LGHNT and CDR2 FRNRAP. Trimming took 3 bases from V and 1 from J, leaving 14 bases between them. The CDR3 consists of 16 residues.

The chain employs TRBV7-2 and TRBJ2-7; 8 nucleotides agree with TRBD2. The junction had 12 bases not matched to a gene; V was cut back by 1 base and J by 4 bases. The CDR3 extends over 17 amino acids. CDR1 is SGHTA, CDR2 FQGNSA, per germline. The chain's CDR3 is CASSLDFGGGLWYEQYF. The CDR3 DNA is TGTGCCAGCAGCTTAGATTTCGGGGGGGGATTGTGGTACGAGCAGTACTTC.

The V call is TRBV6-1, the J call TRBJ1-2; a weak D match, TRBD1 (6 bases). CDR1 and CDR2 (germline): MNHNS, SASEGT. The V end lost 2 bases, the J end lost 3 bases, and 10 bases lay between the germline ends. The CDR3 has 14 amino acids. CDR3 bases: TGTGCCAGCAGTGAACAGGGGAATTACTATGGCTACACCTTC. Protein sequence: CASSEQGNYYGYTF.

The chain uses TRBV7-9 and TRBJ2-7; 8 nucleotides line up with TRBD2. The V and J ends lost 2 bases and 4 bases, in that order; junction bases with no gene match: 7. Germline CDR1 is SEHNR and CDR2 is FQNEAQ (reference sequence). CDR3 size: 15 residues. CDR3 sequence: CASSLLPAGVYEQYF. CDR3 in DNA: TGTGCCAGCAGCTTATTACCAGCGGGAGTGTACGAGCAGTACTTC.

This CDR3 reads CASSLTPTGYEQYF. The CDR3 DNA reads as TGTGCCAGTAGTCTGACCCCAACAGGGTACGAGCAGTACTTC. The genes are TRBV19 and TRBJ2-7; D may be TRBD1 (6 bases). The CDR3 runs 14 residues. The germline V and J ends were trimmed by 5 bases and 4 bases, with 15 bases remaining between them. CDR1 is LNHDA and CDR2 is SQIVND in the germline V gene (reference sequence).